This TCR beta chain was captured in a study of T cell repertoires in cytomegalovirus infection. At the level of the study: Public TCR beta signatures marked donors with CMV infection and the matching HLA.

With 2 bases removed from V and 5 bases from J, the gap between germline ends came to 12 bases. The CDR3 has 14 amino acids. Germline V gene sequence: CDR1 SGHTS, CDR2 YDEGEE. TCRdb recomputed calls from the reads with MiXCR, one row per CDR3 protein. In the table there are hundreds of thousands of distinct CDR3 sequences, under 20% of which are singletons. The study's findings and limits: The study found HLA-C-restricted CMV-specific TCR beta clonotypes dominating the ex vivo response. Carriers of CMV plus the relevant HLA were identified by cumulative public TCR beta family frequency.

This clonotype has only a few counts. The antigen is not known. The chain carries TRBV5-8 and TRBJ2-3, with D tentatively TRBD1 (6 bases). This receptor was obtained from a human donor in good health (CMV status not recorded). Some clones in this sample may be carry-over from other donors' samples. The sequenced material came from PBMCs. CDR3 loop: CASSLTGNGDTQYF. The CDR3 nucleotides are TGTGCCAGCAGCTTAACAGGGAATGGAGATACGCAGTATTTT.